The T cell receptor beta chain under discussion was sequenced for a study of T cell repertoires in cytomegalovirus infection. V shed 4 bases and J shed 2 bases, with 14 bases lying between them. Germline V gives CDR1 SGHRS, CDR2 YFSETQ. The length of the CDR3 is 15 residues. This clonotype has more than one count but fewer than ten. Using its own MiXCR run on the reads, TCRdb lists one record per CDR3 protein. The sample lists nearly 550,000 distinct CDR3 sequences, approximately 15% seen once, with roughly a quarter in the top ten. The rearrangement joins TRBV5-1 to TRBJ2-3; the D is unclear. Source material: CD8+ T cells from PBMCs. The receptor was derived from a human donor in good health (CMV status not recorded). Some clones in this sample may be carry-over from other donors' samples. The chain's CDR3 is CASSRPQDYTDTQYF. In DNA form, the CDR3 reads TGCGCCAGCAGCCGACCTCAAGATTACACAGATACGCAGTATTTT.